Shown below are 32 T cell receptor beta chains from a single sample sequenced in a study of T cell responses to AZD1222 COVID-19 vaccine. Measured with immunoSEQ multiplex PCR; TCRdb has only the in-frame clones, and not every one. Of 85,000 to 100,000 clones listed, around 90% are singletons. The sequences come from peripheral blood, collected on day 0 of AZD1222 vaccination. These receptors were obtained from an adult in good health.

The V gene is TRBV29-1, the J gene TRBJ2-3; TRBD2 is a possible D gene (6 bases). Trimming removed 6 bases at V and 3 bases at J, with 16 bases between. This CDR3 is built from 14 residues. Germline V gives CDR1 SQVTM, CDR2 ANQGSEA. For the CDR3, the DNA is TGCAGCGTCCTTGGACCCGGAGGGACAGATACGCAGTATTTT. It specifies CSVLGPGGTDTQYF.

J is TRBJ1-4 and V is TRBV28, with a tentative D call TRBD1 (5 bases). V was shortened by 6 bases and J by 7 bases, with 15 bases between the two germline ends. The CDR3 extends over 14 amino acids. Germline V CDR1 and CDR2: MDHEN, SYDVKM. The CDR3 loop reads CASRRGGEAEKLFF. CDR3 bases: TGTGCCAGCAGGCGCGGGGGGGAGGCTGAAAAACTGTTTTTT.

This chain joins TRBV5-6 and TRBJ2-3; 8 bases are a match to TRBD1. The CDR3 sequence is 14 residues long. With V trimmed by 4 bases and J by 4 bases, 5 bases remained unmatched. Germline CDR1 reads SGHDT; CDR2 reads YYEEEE. The CDR3 DNA follows: TGTGCCAGCAGCCCAGGGGGCTCCGCAGATACGCAGTATTTT. It is translated as CASSPGGSADTQYF.

This clone was seen a few times. The chain is built from TRBV6-5 and TRBJ1-6; D is unresolved. CDR3 length: 14 residues. Trimming removed 0 bases from V and 5 bases from J, with 5 bases in between. The V gene's germline CDR1 is MNHEY and CDR2 SVGAGI. This chain's CDR3 is CASSYSFNNSPLHF. DNA for the CDR3: TGTGCCAGCAGTTACTCGTTTAATAATTCACCCCTCCACTTT.

The chain has TRBV28 and TRBJ2-7; weak D call: TRBD2 (5 bases). Trimming stripped 2 bases from V and 4 bases from J, with 9 bases between. Germline V CDR1 and CDR2: MDHEN, SYDVKM. The CDR3 length is 13 residues. DNA of the CDR3: TGTGCCAGCAGTTTACGTGGACTTTACGAGCAGTACTTC. Translating gives CASSLRGLYEQYF. Supplemented by reference TRBV28 and TRBJ2-7, the full variable domain reads DVKVTQSSRYLVKRTGEKVFLECVQDMDHENMFWYRQDPGLGLRLIYFSYDVKMKEKGDIPEGYSVSREKKERFSLILESASTNQTSMYLCASSLRGLYEQYFGPGTRLTVT.

The count of this clone is one. This may be a read error: a much more frequent sequence differs by one nucleotide. This rearrangement joins TRBV6-5 to TRBJ1-1; D gene uncertain. Trimming removed 5 bases at V and 1 base at J, with 8 bases between. The V gene's germline CDR1 is MNHEY and CDR2 SVGAGI. The CDR3 covers 13 residues. The CDR3 loop reads CASSHGPNTEAFF. The CDR3 bases are TGTGCCAGCAGTCACGGACCGAACACTGAAGCTTTCTTT.

The chain uses TRBV20-1 and TRBJ1-1; D gene ambiguous. V dropped 6 bases and J dropped 6 bases, with 17 bases sitting between them. CDR1 and CDR2 (germline): DFQATT, SNEGSKA (reference sequence). This CDR3 contains 13 residues. The CDR3 is CSASVAPLSEAFF. CDR3 nucleotide sequence: TGCAGTGCCAGTGTTGCCCCCCTTTCTGAAGCTTTCTTT.

V usage is TRBV11-2 and J usage is TRBJ1-1; D unclear. CDR3 size: 13 residues. The germline V and J ends were trimmed by 5 bases and 1 base, with 8 bases remaining between them. The germline V gene has CDR1 SGHAT and CDR2 FQNNGV. CDR3 DNA: TGTGCCAGCAGCGATAGGCAGAACACTGAAGCTTTCTTT. Translation gives CASSDRQNTEAFF. The variable domain in full, completed from reference TRBV11-2 and TRBJ1-1, reads EAGVAQSPRYKIIEKRQSVAFWCNPISGHATLYWYQQILGQGPKLLIQFQNNGVVDDSQLPKDRFSAERLKGVDSTLKIQPAKLEDSAVYLCASSDRQNTEAFFGQGTRLTVV.

This clone has a handful of counts. This chain connects TRBV25-1 to TRBJ1-2; 8 nucleotides match TRBD1. The CDR3 covers 15 residues. After removal of 5 bases from V and 2 bases from J, the junction contained 7 bases not matched to a gene. The germline gives CDR1 MGHDK, CDR2 SYGVNS. The CDR3 region is CASSQWTGTNYGYTF. In nucleotides, the CDR3 is TGTGCCAGCAGTCAATGGACAGGGACCAACTATGGCTACACCTTC.

This chain connects TRBV20-1 to TRBJ1-2; D not resolved. The CDR3 consists of 10 residues. CDR1 is DFQATT, CDR2 SNEGSKA, per germline (reference sequence). V lost 5 bases and J lost 3, with 4 bases in between. CDR3 sequence: CSAYDYGYTF. DNA for the CDR3: TGCAGTGCTTACGACTATGGCTACACCTTC.

The chain recombines TRBV5-1 with TRBJ2-5; D assignment may be TRBD1 or TRBD2 (5 bases each). V lost 0 bases, J lost 4 bases, and 13 bases lay in between. The germline gives CDR1 SGHRS, CDR2 YFSETQ. The CDR3 has 15 residues. CDR3 nucleotide sequence: TGCGCCAGCAGCTTGGGGACTGGGGGACGAGAGACCCAGTACTTC. Translated, it gives CASSLGTGGRETQYF.

This clone is classed as medium-sized. CDR3 nucleotides: TGTGCCATCAGTGAGTCGTCGGGACAGGCACTCTACGAGCAGTACTTC. This sequence encodes CAISESSGQALYEQYF. V and J are TRBV10-3 and TRBJ2-7, with 8 bases lining up with TRBD1. V was pared by 0 bases and J by 3 bases, with 7 bases of the junction left unmatched. The germline V gene encodes CDR1 ENHRY and CDR2 SYGVKD. The CDR3 contains 16 residues.

J is TRBJ1-2 and V is TRBV6-6, with D tentatively TRBD1 (5 bases). The V end lost 4 bases, the J end lost 2 bases, and 8 bases lay between the germline ends. CDR1 MNHNY and CDR2 SVGAGI come from the germline V gene (reference sequence). The CDR3 contains 13 residues. CDR3 sequence reads: CASSFDRNYGYTF. Written as DNA, the CDR3 is TGTGCCAGCAGTTTCGACAGAAACTATGGCTACACCTTC.

The rearrangement links TRBV11-2 to TRBJ1-1; 8 bases align to TRBD1. The CDR3 spans 15 residues. Germline V lookup: CDR1 SGHAT, CDR2 FQNNGV. J gave up 1 base and V 6 bases, and 7 bases lay outside the gene matches. The CDR3 bases are TGTGCCAGCAGTAATACCGGGACAGGGAACACTGAAGCTTTCTTT. Translated: CASSNTGTGNTEAFF.

V is TRBV7-2 and J is TRBJ2-2; weak D call: TRBD2 (7 bases). Germline loops: CDR1 SGHTA, CDR2 FQGNSA. V lost 5 bases to trimming and J lost 7 bases, with 20 bases between them. The CDR3 totals 16 residues. CDR3 sequence: CASSPFGGGLGGELFF. The CDR3 bases are TGTGCCAGCAGCCCATTTGGGGGGGGGCTAGGCGGGGAGCTGTTTTTT.

CDR3 residues: CASSHKRMQETQYF. The CDR3 bases are TGTGCCAGCAGCCATAAGCGGATGCAAGAGACCCAGTACTTC. J is TRBJ2-5 and V is TRBV4-2, with a tentative D call TRBD2 (5 bases). V lost 3 bases to trimming and J lost 2 bases, with 10 bases between them. The germline CDR1 and CDR2 sequences are LGHNA and YNFKEQ. The CDR3 is made up of 14 amino acids.

The V call is TRBV6-1, the J call TRBJ1-5; D possibly corresponds to TRBD1 (6 bases). Trimming shortened V by 2 bases and J by 5 bases, and 13 bases separated the two germline ends. The CDR3 runs 15 residues. Germline CDR1 reads MNHNS; CDR2 reads SASEGT. The CDR3 coding sequence is TGTGCCAGCAGTGAACTCTGGGCAGGGGATCAGCCCCAGCATTTT. It translates to CASSELWAGDQPQHF.

This clone was seen a single time. The chain uses TRBV6-5 and TRBJ1-6; D unclear. Trimming took 7 bases from V and 9 from J, leaving 16 bases between them. The germline V gene encodes CDR1 MNHEY and CDR2 SVGAGI. This CDR3 region has 14 residues. The CDR3 coding sequence is TGTGCCAGCACAAAGGGAAGGAAAGGTTCACCCCTCCACTTT. Amino acids: CASTKGRKGSPLHF.

V and J are TRBV2 and TRBJ1-2; 7 bases are a match to TRBD1. The V gene end was trimmed by 3 bases and the J gene end by 2 bases; junction bases not matched to a gene: 3. The CDR3 is made up of 14 amino acids. In germline, CDR1 is SNHLY, CDR2 FYNNEI. The DNA for the CDR3 is TGTGCCAGCAGTGAGACAGGGATGAACTATGGCTACACCTTC. This codes for CASSETGMNYGYTF.

The rearrangement links TRBV3-1 (or the pseudogene TRBV3-2) to TRBJ2-7, with a possible D match to TRBD1 (5 bases). The CDR3 is 17 amino acids. Germline values: CDR1 LGHDT, CDR2 YNNKEL (reference sequence). The V and J ends lost 1 base and 0 bases respectively, with 16 bases between them. For the CDR3, the DNA is TGTGCCAGCAGCCAAGTAGGGCAGGGCGGCTTCTCCTACGAGCAGTACTTC. It is translated as CASSQVGQGGFSYEQYF.

J is TRBJ1-2 and V is TRBV4-1; D is unclear. Germline V gene sequence: CDR1 MGHRA, CDR2 YSYEKL. Trimming left V 3 bases short and J 2 bases short, with 10 bases between. This CDR3 comprises 14 residues. In nucleotides, the CDR3 is TGCGCCAGCAGCCACGACAACGCCAACTATGGCTACACCTTC. The encoded protein is CASSHDNANYGYTF.

V usage is TRBV2 and J usage is TRBJ2-3; D is unresolved. Trimming removed 7 bases from V and 1 base from J, with 12 bases in between. Germline CDR1 and CDR2: SNHLY and FYNNEI. CDR3 size: 14 residues. The CDR3 DNA is TGTGCCAGCATTTGGCATACCCGCACAGATACGCAGTATTTT. This sequence encodes CASIWHTRTDTQYF.

CDR3 sequence reads: CSVARGSILSTDTQYF. The CDR3 region has the DNA TGCAGCGTTGCGCGGGGGTCAATTCTTAGCACAGATACGCAGTATTTT. This chain connects TRBV29-1 to TRBJ2-3; 7 bases are shared with TRBD2. The V segment lost 4 bases and the J segment 0 bases; nucleotides outside the gene matches: 10. The CDR3 is made up of 16 amino acids. Germline values: CDR1 SQVTM, CDR2 ANQGSEA.

This chain links TRBV3-1 (or the pseudogene TRBV3-2) with TRBJ1-4, with TRBD1 identical over 8 bases. Germline V gives CDR1 LGHDT, CDR2 YNNKEL (reference sequence). This CDR3 has 18 residues. Trimming took 0 bases from V and 0 from J; bases not matched to a gene: 6. The CDR3 region is CASSQDIQGASTNEKLFF. Here the CDR3 DNA reads TGTGCCAGCAGCCAAGATATTCAGGGGGCGTCAACTAATGAAAAACTGTTTTTT.

The chain recombines TRBV4-1 with TRBJ2-2, with no clear D. V was pared by 0 bases and J by 8 bases, with 10 bases between. Germline CDR1 MGHRA, CDR2 YSYEKL. This CDR3 has 14 amino acids. CDR3 in DNA: TGCGCCAGCAGCCAAGAAGTTGCCATTGGGGAGCTGTTTTTT. Its protein product is CASSQEVAIGELFF.

The rearrangement uses TRBV28 and TRBJ1-5; D is undetermined. The CDR3 consists of 15 residues. Germline CDR1 MDHEN, CDR2 SYDVKM. V was shortened by 6 bases and J by 5 bases, with 17 bases between the two germline ends. The CDR3 DNA reads TGTGCCAGCAGGCTGGACCTCGATGACGATCAGCCCCAGCATTTT. Amino acids: CASRLDLDDDQPQHF.

This chain joins TRBV6-4 and TRBJ2-2, with D tentatively TRBD2 (6 bases). The CDR3 runs to 15 residues. The germline CDR1 and CDR2 sequences are MRHNA and SNTAGT. V lost 3 bases, J lost 4 bases, and 12 bases lay in between. The CDR3 nucleotides read TGTGCCAGCAGTGAAGGGCAGGGAGGCACCGGGGAGCTGTTTTTT. Amino acids: CASSEGQGGTGELFF.

This CDR3 is CASRHILGEGQYNSPLHF. The CDR3 DNA reads as TGTGCCAGCAGGCACATACTCGGGGAGGGACAGTATAATTCACCCCTCCACTTT. The chain couples TRBV7-2 to TRBJ1-6; 7 bases are shared with TRBD1. This CDR3 has 18 amino acids. Per germline, CDR1 SGHTA and CDR2 FQGNSA. J was trimmed by 4 bases and V by 6 bases; bases with no gene match: 15.

This chain connects TRBV27 to TRBJ2-5; D remains ambiguous. The CDR3 has 16 residues. V lost 6 bases and J lost 4, with 21 bases in between. In germline, CDR1 is MNHEY, CDR2 SMNVEV (reference sequence). The CDR3 nucleotides read TGTGCCAGCAGGAAAGCCCCAGGAGTACTCCGAGAGACCCAGTACTTC. This encodes CASRKAPGVLRETQYF.

V usage is TRBV3-1 (or the pseudogene TRBV3-2) and J usage is TRBJ1-6, with TRBD1 as a possible D gene (6 bases). V was cut by 10 bases and J by 1 base, with 8 bases left in between. Germline V gene lookup returns CDR1 LGHDT and CDR2 YNNKEL (reference sequence). CDR3 length: 13 residues. The CDR3 DNA reads as TGTGCCACACAGGGATCCTATAATTCACCCCTCCACTTT. This translates into CATQGSYNSPLHF.

The V gene is TRBV5-6, the J gene TRBJ2-7; no clear D. The CDR3 runs to 11 residues. V lost 4 bases and J lost 5, with 7 bases in between. Germline CDR1 is SGHDT and CDR2 is YYEEEE. The CDR3 reads CASSHYDEQYF. CDR3 bases: TGTGCCAGCAGCCACTACGACGAGCAGTACTTC.

This clone was found once. This chain connects TRBV7-2 to TRBJ1-1; possibly TRBD1 for D (5 bases). The CDR3 consists of 16 residues. Germline V gene sequence: CDR1 SGHTA, CDR2 FQGNSA. V lost 4 bases and J lost 1, with 16 bases in between. In DNA, the CDR3 is TGTGCCAGCAGCTCCCGGGTGGGGGGAGAGAACACTGAAGCTTTCTTT. Its translation is CASSSRVGGENTEAFF.